The next 3 T cell receptor beta chains were all read from a single sample in a study of patients and donors after allogeneic stem cell transplantation. TCRdb re-called the RT-PCR reads through MiXCR, storing one row per CDR3 protein. Here the sample spans 30,000 or so distinct CDR3 sequences, almost 7% being singletons. The sequenced sample was blood, either unsorted or a sorted T cell fraction (not recorded which). Receptors were obtained from a human donor who was either an allogeneic HSCT recipient or a stem cell or donor lymphocyte infusion donor (not recorded which). It is not recorded whose cells these are; they may come from a transplant donor.

This clonotype was seen many times. V and J are TRBV4-3 and TRBJ2-7; D gene uncertain. The CDR3 contains 14 residues. Germline V gives CDR1 LGHNA, CDR2 YSLEER. Trimming pared 3 bases from V and 3 bases from J, leaving 12 bases between. The CDR3 region is CASSHSERVYEQYF. Written as DNA, the CDR3 is TGCGCCAGCAGCCACTCCGAACGGGTCTACGAGCAGTACTTC.

This clonotype has a count of ten or more. The chain has TRBV7-2 and TRBJ2-3, with a possible D match to TRBD1 (6 bases). The V and J ends lost 5 bases and 0 bases respectively, with 12 bases between them. The CDR3 spans 15 residues. Germline V gives CDR1 SGHTA, CDR2 FQGNSA. The CDR3 DNA reads TGTGCCAGCAGCCCCGAAGGGGGTAGCACAGATACGCAGTATTTT. Encoded protein: CASSPEGGSTDTQYF.

This clonotype showed up just a few times. The rearrangement joins TRBV4-2 to TRBJ2-7, with a tentative D call TRBD2 (6 bases). V was cut by 0 bases and J by 7 bases, with 10 bases left in between. Germline-derived CDR1 and CDR2 are LGHNA and YNFKEQ. CDR3 length: 13 amino acids. The DNA for the CDR3 is TGTGCCAGCAGCCAAGACTCCCGGGGGGAGCAGTACTTC. Translation gives CASSQDSRGEQYF.